Below are 17 T cell receptor beta chains sequenced from a single sample in a study of PD-1 blockade in mismatch repair-deficient tumors. Profiled with immunoSEQ multiplex PCR; TCRdb holds only in-frame clones, not every one. The top ten hold around 17% of the sample, which has about 16,000 clones, roughly 83% seen once. This specimen was PBMCs, taken before pembrolizumab treatment. Receptors originate from an adult with mismatch repair-deficient cancer.

This sequence joins TRBV20-1 and TRBJ2-7; D remains ambiguous. V gave up 3 bases and J gave up 3 bases, with 6 bases separating them. The CDR3 sequence is 11 residues long. Germline CDR1 and CDR2: DFQATT and SNEGSKA (reference sequence). DNA for the CDR3: TGCAGTGCTAGGGCCAGCTACGAGCAGTACTTC. This sequence encodes CSARASYEQYF.

V is TRBV5-4 and J is TRBJ2-3; D is tentatively TRBD1 or TRBD2 (6 bases each). The V gene lost 4 bases and the J gene lost 2 bases, with 14 bases spanning the gap. CDR3 length equals 15 residues. CDR1 is SGHNT, CDR2 YYREEE, per germline (reference sequence). CDR3 loop: CASSGRDTSTDTQYF. The CDR3 coding sequence is TGTGCCAGCAGCGGGCGGGACACGTCCACAGATACGCAGTATTTT.

This clone was detected once. The gene calls are TRBV5-5 and TRBJ1-1; 8 positions agree with TRBD1. J gave up 5 bases and V 4 bases, and 10 bases lay outside the gene matches. The CDR3 covers 15 residues. Germline CDR1 and CDR2: SGHKS and YYEKEE (reference sequence). The CDR3 region has the DNA TGTGCCAGCAGCCCAGGGACAGGCAGGGGAACTGAAGCTTTCTTT. Its translation is CASSPGTGRGTEAFF.

The chain employs TRBV4-2 and TRBJ2-7, with D uncertain. Germline V gives CDR1 LGHNA, CDR2 YNFKEQ. The ends were cut back, 1 base at V and 0 bases at J, with 13 bases in the middle. The CDR3 is 16 amino acids. CDR3 nucleotide sequence: TGTGCCAGCAGCCAAGTCTTTTCGGGCGCCTCCTACGAGCAGTACTTC. Translating gives CASSQVFSGASYEQYF.

This chain connects TRBV6-8 to TRBJ2-7; D gene unclear. The CDR3 loop spans 14 amino acids. Per the germline V gene, CDR1 is MNHGY and CDR2 is SAAAGT. Trimming left V 5 bases short and J 4 bases short, with 15 bases between. The CDR3 DNA follows: TGTGCCAGCAGTGAAGACGGATCCGTTTACGAGCAGTACTTC. This codes for CASSEDGSVYEQYF.

The chain joins TRBV19 to TRBJ2-1; 11 nucleotides match TRBD2. V gave up 5 bases and J gave up 6 bases; unmatched junction bases: 3. Germline CDR1 and CDR2: LNHDA and SQIVND (reference sequence). This CDR3 contains 14 residues. CDR3 in DNA: TGTGCCAGTAGTCCCGGGACTAGCGGCAATGAGCAGTTCTTC. This sequence encodes CASSPGTSGNEQFF.

The J gene is TRBJ2-5, the V gene TRBV5-4, with D possibly called TRBD1 or TRBD2 (6 bases each). The CDR3 contains 14 residues. CDR1 SGHNT and CDR2 YYREEE come from the germline V gene (reference sequence). The V end was cut by 4 bases, the J end by 5 bases, with 15 bases between. CDR3 protein: CASSPGGTRETQYF. CDR3 DNA: TGTGCCAGCAGCCCGGGCGGGACAAGGGAGACCCAGTACTTC.

The chain is built from TRBV7-2 and TRBJ2-2; 11 bases line up with TRBD2. This CDR3 contains 16 residues. V shed 5 bases, J shed 4 bases, and the junction held 6 bases outside the gene matches. The V gene's germline CDR1 is SGHTA and CDR2 FQGNSA. CDR3 DNA: TGTGCCAGCAGCCCGCTAGCGGGAGGTTCCACCGGGGAGCTGTTTTTT. Protein: CASSPLAGGSTGELFF. Looking up the rest from reference TRBV7-2 and TRBJ2-2 gives the full variable domain: GAGVSQSPSNKVTEKGKDVELRCDPISGHTALYWYRQSLGQGLEFLIYFQGNSAPDKSGLPSDRFSAERTGGSVSTLTIQRTQQEDSAVYLCASSPLAGGSTGELFFGEGSRLTVL.

The chain recombines TRBV23-1 with TRBJ2-7; 8 bases agree with TRBD1. TRBV23-1 is reported as an ORF; its role is uncertain. There are 14 residues in the CDR3. The junction had 3 bases not matched to a gene; V was cut back by 3 bases and J by 2 bases. The CDR3 coding sequence is TGCGCCAGCAGTCAGACAGGGGTGGCCTACGAGCAGTACTTC. It is translated as CASSQTGVAYEQYF.

In this sample, this clone turned up a few times. V gene TRBV6-4 combines with J gene TRBJ2-3; a weak D match, TRBD1 (9 bases). Germline V lookup: CDR1 MRHNA, CDR2 SNTAGT. Deletions cut 0 bases from V and 4 bases from J, with 17 bases between. The CDR3 extends over 17 amino acids. The CDR3 DNA reads TGTGCCAGCAGTGACTCGACAGGGGGAGCGGGAGCAGATACGCAGTATTTT. Residues: CASSDSTGGAGADTQYF.

The chain uses TRBV11-2 and TRBJ2-1, with unresolved D. V was trimmed by 0 bases and J by 5 bases, leaving 11 bases between them. CDR3 size: 15 residues. Germline CDR1 reads SGHAT; CDR2 reads FQNNGV. This CDR3 is CASSLEYGSHNEQFF. Written as DNA, the CDR3 is TGTGCCAGCAGCTTAGAATATGGTTCTCACAATGAGCAGTTCTTC.

The CDR3 loop is CASSLPGMTGPGLYNEQFF. In DNA, the CDR3 is TGTGCCAGCAGCTTACCGGGGATGACAGGTCCAGGACTGTACAATGAGCAGTTCTTC. This chain joins TRBV7-9 and TRBJ2-1; tentative D call: TRBD1 (6 bases). V was cut by 2 bases and J by 4 bases, with 24 bases left in between. Germline V CDR1 and CDR2: SEHNR, FQNEAQ (reference sequence). The length of the CDR3 is 19 residues.

The rearrangement joins TRBV6-5 to TRBJ2-1; the match to TRBD2 covers 7 bases. The CDR3 covers 12 residues. Germline V gives CDR1 MNHEY, CDR2 SVGAGI. With V trimmed by 6 bases and J by 9 bases, 5 bases remained unmatched. This CDR3 is CASSRGLGEQFF. The CDR3 bases are TGTGCCAGCAGCCGAGGACTAGGTGAGCAGTTCTTC.

V and J are TRBV5-1 and TRBJ1-1; D call uncertain. The CDR3 extends over 13 amino acids. Germline loops: CDR1 SGHRS, CDR2 YFSETQ. The V end was cut by 2 bases, the J end by 1 base, with 6 bases between. CDR3 sequence reads: CASSFNRNTEAFF. CDR3 in DNA: TGCGCCAGCAGCTTCAACAGGAACACTGAAGCTTTCTTT.

This clone was seen just once. The rearrangement uses TRBV6-4 and TRBJ2-6, with D unresolved. The CDR3 extends over 13 amino acids. Germline V gene data show CDR1 as MRHNA and CDR2 as SNTAGT. Trimming pared 3 bases from V and 2 bases from J, leaving 2 bases between. CDR3 nucleotides: TGTGCCAGCAGTGATGCTGGGGCCAACGTCCTGACTTTC. Its translation: CASSDAGANVLTF.

This sequence joins TRBV6-5 and TRBJ2-1; D unresolved. CDR1 MNHEY and CDR2 SVGAGI come from the germline V gene. The CDR3 runs 13 residues. V shed 5 bases and J shed 3 bases, with 8 bases lying between them. The CDR3 bases are TGTGCCAGCAGTACCGACAACTACAATGAGCAGTTCTTC. The encoded protein is CASSTDNYNEQFF.

The V call is TRBV6-5, the J call TRBJ2-7; 8 bases match TRBD2. Germline V lookup: CDR1 MNHEY, CDR2 SVGAGI. The CDR3 totals 13 residues. With 6 bases clipped from V and 3 bases from J, the junction kept 4 bases outside the gene matches. Here the CDR3 reads CASRPGGIYEQYF. The DNA of the CDR3 is TGTGCCAGCAGGCCGGGAGGGATCTACGAGCAGTACTTC.